Listed here is a single T cell receptor beta chain. In the same sample, other DNA sequences code for this CDR3. The source of the sample is a study of blood T cell repertoires in COVID-19. Study-wide context: Acute and convalescent COVID-19 specimens originated in the United States, Italy and Spain.

The CDR3 length is 13 residues. Trimming pared 3 bases from V and 1 base from J, leaving 6 bases between. The germline V gene has CDR1 SGHTA and CDR2 FQGTGA. TCRdb's copy holds only in-frame clones and misses some; the assay was immunoSEQ multiplex PCR. The sample holds some 230,000 clones, approximately 84% seen once. The sample taken for sequencing was peripheral blood. V and J are TRBV7-3 and TRBJ1-1; D is undetermined. The TCR comes from a woman aged 60-75 years with acute or convalescent COVID-19. The DNA for the CDR3 is TGTGCCAGCAGCTTGAACAGGAACACTGAAGCTTTCTTT. Its protein is CASSLNRNTEAFF.